The rows below give T cell receptor beta chains drawn from one sample of a study of identical twins. TCRdb independently ran MiXCR on the 5' RACE reads; one entry per CDR3 protein. The table includes 640,000 or so distinct CDR3 sequences, around 5.7% detected once. Specimen: naive T cells sorted from blood. The receptors were sampled from a man aged 18 to 30 in good health. Each CDR3 is given with its conserved first and last residue. Each record gives: J gene, V gene, D gene, clone size, CDR3 DNA, CDR3 protein. A D gene is named only where the DNA matches it firmly. Size values are once, few and many counts, or a class for expanded clones, and some rows have none.

j_call: TRBJ1-1
v_call: TRBV12-3/TRBV12-4
d_call: .
clone_size: many
cdr3_nt: TGTGCCAGCAGTTTTCGCCGGTTCAACACTGAAGCTTTCTTT
cdr3_aa: CASSFRRFNTEAFF

j_call: TRBJ2-5
v_call: TRBV5-1
d_call: TRBD1
clone_size: .
cdr3_nt: TGCGCCAGCAGCCGTACAATGGGACAGGGAGAAGAGACCCAGTACTTC
cdr3_aa: CASSRTMGQGEETQYF

j_call: TRBJ2-7
v_call: TRBV20-1
d_call: .
clone_size: few
cdr3_nt: TGCAGTGCTATCGACAGGCGGGGCTACGAGCAGTACTTC
cdr3_aa: CSAIDRRGYEQYF

j_call: TRBJ1-1
v_call: TRBV10-3
d_call: .
clone_size: many
cdr3_nt: TGTGCCATCAGTACGGACACTGAAGCTTTCTTT
cdr3_aa: CAISTDTEAFF

j_call: TRBJ1-2
v_call: TRBV7-2
d_call: .
clone_size: few
cdr3_nt: TGTGCCAGTCCAACCTCTCCCTCTGGCTACACCTTC
cdr3_aa: CASPTSPSGYTF

j_call: TRBJ2-6
v_call: TRBV6-1
d_call: .
clone_size: .
cdr3_nt: TGTGCCAGCAGTCGAGCTCTCGCTGGGGCCAACGTCCTGACTTTC
cdr3_aa: CASSRALAGANVLTF

j_call: TRBJ1-3
v_call: TRBV30
d_call: .
clone_size: .
cdr3_nt: TGTGCCTGGAGTGCTGGGGCTGTTACCGGAAACACCATATATTTT
cdr3_aa: CAWSAGAVTGNTIYF

j_call: TRBJ2-1
v_call: TRBV18
d_call: TRBD1
clone_size: .
cdr3_nt: TGTGCCAGCTCACCACTGACAGGGGCGGTTTCTCGTAATGAGCAGTTCTTC
cdr3_aa: CASSPLTGAVSRNEQFF

j_call: TRBJ2-1
v_call: TRBV2
d_call: .
clone_size: many
cdr3_nt: TGTGCCAGCAGTGAAAAGGCTAGCTGGGCTGAGCAGTTCTTC
cdr3_aa: CASSEKASWAEQFF

j_call: TRBJ2-7
v_call: TRBV12-3/TRBV12-4
d_call: .
clone_size: many
cdr3_nt: TGTGCCAGCGGTCGACCAAGGTACGAGCAGTACTTC
cdr3_aa: CASGRPRYEQYF

j_call: TRBJ1-5
v_call: TRBV6-2/TRBV6-3
d_call: .
clone_size: many
cdr3_nt: TGTGCCAGCAGTTACCAAGGACAGTACAGAAATCAGCCCCAGCATTTT
cdr3_aa: CASSYQGQYRNQPQHF

j_call: TRBJ1-1
v_call: TRBV29-1
d_call: .
clone_size: many
cdr3_nt: TGCAGCGTTTCAGAGGGGTACACTGAAGCTTTCTTT
cdr3_aa: CSVSEGYTEAFF

j_call: TRBJ2-3
v_call: TRBV27
d_call: .
clone_size: many
cdr3_nt: TGTGCCAGCAGTTCACCCCTCCAGGGGAGGGCAGATACGCAGTATTTT
cdr3_aa: CASSSPLQGRADTQYF

j_call: TRBJ1-1
v_call: TRBV6-1
d_call: .
clone_size: few
cdr3_nt: TGTGCCAGCACCACCCCGAGCGAGGGTGGCACTGAAGCTTTCTTT
cdr3_aa: CASTTPSEGGTEAFF

j_call: TRBJ1-2
v_call: TRBV6-1
d_call: .
clone_size: .
cdr3_nt: TGTGCCAGCAGGAGCCCGAATGACGGGAAGGAGGACTATGGCTACACCTTC
cdr3_aa: CASRSPNDGKEDYGYTF

j_call: TRBJ2-5
v_call: TRBV29-1
d_call: .
clone_size: many
cdr3_nt: TGCAGCGTTCCAGCAGGCCAAGAGACCCAGTACTTC
cdr3_aa: CSVPAGQETQYF

j_call: TRBJ1-1
v_call: TRBV5-3
d_call: TRBD1
clone_size: .
cdr3_nt: TGTGCCAGAAGCTTGGCCCTACAGGGGTACACTGAAGCTTTCTTT
cdr3_aa: CARSLALQGYTEAFF

j_call: TRBJ2-1
v_call: TRBV7-3
d_call: TRBD1
clone_size: .
cdr3_nt: TGTGCCAGCAGCTTAGGACCAGGGGGCTCTGAGCAGTTCTTC
cdr3_aa: CASSLGPGGSEQFF

j_call: TRBJ2-1
v_call: TRBV10-3
d_call: TRBD2
clone_size: many
cdr3_nt: TGTGCCATCAGTGACCCTGAGCGGGAGGGCCGGAATGAGCAGTTCTTC
cdr3_aa: CAISDPEREGRNEQFF

j_call: TRBJ1-3
v_call: TRBV7-8
d_call: .
clone_size: few
cdr3_nt: TGTGCCAGCAGCTTAGGAGTGGCATCCCCCTCTGGAAACACCATATATTTT
cdr3_aa: CASSLGVASPSGNTIYF

j_call: TRBJ2-2
v_call: TRBV7-9
d_call: .
clone_size: many
cdr3_nt: TGTGCCAGCAGCCGAGGGAACACCGGGGAGCTGTTTTTT
cdr3_aa: CASSRGNTGELFF

j_call: TRBJ2-1
v_call: TRBV5-1
d_call: .
clone_size: many
cdr3_nt: TGCGCCACCGGTTTAGGGTCCGGTGAGCAGTTCTTC
cdr3_aa: CATGLGSGEQFF

j_call: TRBJ2-1
v_call: TRBV3-1
d_call: TRBD2
clone_size: few
cdr3_nt: TGTGCCAGCAGCCACCCCGGGAGGGCCTCCTACAATGAGCAGTTCTTC
cdr3_aa: CASSHPGRASYNEQFF

j_call: TRBJ2-1
v_call: TRBV3-1
d_call: .
clone_size: many
cdr3_nt: TGTGCCAGCAGCCGAGTGGCAGGGACCTACAATGAGCAGTTCTTC
cdr3_aa: CASSRVAGTYNEQFF

j_call: TRBJ2-3
v_call: TRBV6-1
d_call: TRBD1
clone_size: many
cdr3_nt: TGTGCCAGCAGTGACAGGGGGCGAAGATTCACAGATACGCAGTATTTT
cdr3_aa: CASSDRGRRFTDTQYF

j_call: TRBJ2-2
v_call: TRBV21-1
d_call: .
clone_size: .
cdr3_nt: TGTGCCAGCAGCAAAAGGCCACTAGCGACTAACACCGGGGAGCTGTTTTTT
cdr3_aa: CASSKRPLATNTGELFF

j_call: TRBJ2-7
v_call: TRBV20-1
d_call: .
clone_size: many
cdr3_nt: TGCAGTGCTAGGATTCTAGAGGGCTACGAGCAGTACTTC
cdr3_aa: CSARILEGYEQYF

j_call: TRBJ2-1
v_call: TRBV20-1
d_call: TRBD2
clone_size: .
cdr3_nt: TGCAGTGCTAGGATCATGGGTGGGACTAGCGGGAGGAGCTCCTACAATGAGCAGTTCTTC
cdr3_aa: CSARIMGGTSGRSSYNEQFF

j_call: TRBJ2-5
v_call: TRBV7-9
d_call: TRBD1
clone_size: few
cdr3_nt: TGTGCCAGCAGCTACTGGACAGGGTTGCAAGAGACCCAGTACTTC
cdr3_aa: CASSYWTGLQETQYF